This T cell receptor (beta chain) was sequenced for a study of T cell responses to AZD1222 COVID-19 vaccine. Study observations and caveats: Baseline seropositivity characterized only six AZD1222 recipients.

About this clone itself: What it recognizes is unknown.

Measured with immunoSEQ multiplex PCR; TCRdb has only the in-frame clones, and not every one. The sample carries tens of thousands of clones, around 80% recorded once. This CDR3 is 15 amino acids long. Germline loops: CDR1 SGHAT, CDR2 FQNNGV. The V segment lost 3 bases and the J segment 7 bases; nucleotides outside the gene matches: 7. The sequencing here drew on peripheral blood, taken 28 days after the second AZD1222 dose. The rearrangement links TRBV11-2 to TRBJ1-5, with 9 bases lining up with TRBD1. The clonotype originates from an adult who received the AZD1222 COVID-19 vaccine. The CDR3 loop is CASSFGQGKEQPQHF. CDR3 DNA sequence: TGTGCCAGCAGCTTTGGACAGGGGAAGGAACAGCCCCAGCATTTT.